This T cell receptor delta chain was identified in a study of delta chains in infants with herpesvirus infections. For the study at large: Infants in Uganda were tracked from birth through primary CMV infection.

Concerning this clone: The antigen remains undetermined. It differs at one base from a far larger clone, so likely a read error.

This CDR3 has 19 residues. Germline V gene sequence: CDR1 GEAIGNYY, CDR2 EKD. Study conclusions and caveats: The public clonotype appeared only at the first post-infection time point and was absent in uninfected infants.

PBMC RNA was reverse transcribed using gamma-chain- and delta-chain-specific primers. TCRdb reran clone calling via CATT on the RT-PCR reads. The table records some 700 delta-chain clones, 35% to 50% of them present only once. The rearrangement joins TRDV2 to TRDJ3; 11 bases fit TRDD3. This TCR derives from a human donor who was a Ugandan infant, either HIV-exposed or HIV-unexposed (not recorded which). The sample was peripheral blood, taken at time point 1 of longitudinal follow-up. Here the CDR3 reads CARDTVLGDSSWDTRQMFF. The DNA for the CDR3 is TGTGCCCGTGACACCGTACTGGGGGATAGCTCCTGGGACACCCGACAGATGTTTTTC.